These 21 T cell receptor beta chains share one sample of origin, sequenced in a study of shared clonotypes between healthy human individuals. Naive CD8 populations comprised CD45RO-negative cells positively selected for CCR7, excluding terminally differentiated effector memory CD45RA+ cells. Clones were read by immunoSEQ multiplex PCR, and TCRdb kept only the in-frame ones, dropping some. The repertoire holds roughly 2,000,000 clones, with roughly 95% as singletons. Input material: naive CD8+ T cells sorted from blood. The receptors stem from a man between 18 and 35 years old in good health.

V is TRBV5-1 and J is TRBJ1-3; D remains ambiguous. V was clipped by 1 base and J by 0 bases, with 8 bases between them. Looked up from germline, CDR1 is SGHRS and CDR2 is YFSETQ. The CDR3 has 15 residues. The CDR3 DNA reads as TGCGCCAGCAGCTTGCTGTGGGACTCTGGAAACACCATATATTTT. Residues: CASSLLWDSGNTIYF.

The chain couples TRBV6-1 to TRBJ1-3, with D perhaps TRBD1 (5 bases). Germline CDR1 is MNHNS and CDR2 is SASEGT. Trimming removed 6 bases at V and 1 base at J, with 10 bases between. The CDR3 extends over 14 amino acids. CDR3 in DNA: TGTGCCAGCAGAAGCCAGGGATCTGGAAACACCATATATTTT. It is translated as CASRSQGSGNTIYF.

This chain connects TRBV6-1 to TRBJ1-6; possibly TRBD1 for D (5 bases). V lost 0 bases to trimming and J lost 2 bases, with 17 bases between them. Germline loops: CDR1 MNHNS, CDR2 SASEGT. The CDR3 has 19 amino acids. CDR3 in amino acids: CASSEAIGAGSAYNSPLHF. Here the CDR3 DNA reads TGTGCCAGCAGTGAAGCGATAGGCGCAGGGAGCGCCTATAATTCACCCCTCCACTTT.

The chain carries TRBV7-2 and TRBJ2-7; D assignment may be TRBD1 or TRBD2 (5 bases each). V shed 5 bases and J shed 3 bases, with 17 bases lying between them. CDR3 length: 15 residues. Germline V lookup: CDR1 SGHTA, CDR2 FQGNSA. The CDR3 spells CASSPIGGQNYEQYF. CDR3 nucleotides: TGTGCCAGCAGCCCCATTGGGGGTCAAAACTACGAGCAGTACTTC.

This clone was seen a handful of times. This sequence joins TRBV28 and TRBJ1-2; D ambiguous. The CDR3 extends over 12 amino acids. The V gene lost 2 bases and the J gene lost 2 bases, with 3 bases spanning the gap. Germline loops: CDR1 MDHEN, CDR2 SYDVKM. The chain's CDR3 is CASSLTNYGYTF. The DNA of the CDR3 is TGTGCCAGCAGTTTAACCAACTATGGCTACACCTTC.

Only one count was recorded for this clone. Other DNA sequences of this sample code for an identical CDR3. The gene calls are TRBV13 and TRBJ1-5; no firm D call. Trimming removed 0 bases from V and 0 bases from J, with 6 bases in between. CDR1 and CDR2 from the germline V gene are PRHDT and FYEKMQ (reference sequence). The CDR3 totals 15 residues. The CDR3 nucleotides are TGTGCCAGCAGCTTAGGAGGGAATAGCAATCAGCCCCAGCATTTT. Encoded protein: CASSLGGNSNQPQHF.

The chain is built from TRBV27 and TRBJ2-2, with 12 bases aligning to TRBD2. After removal of 10 bases from V and 4 bases from J, the junction contained 7 bases not matched to a gene. This CDR3 contains 15 residues. In germline, CDR1 is MNHEY, CDR2 SMNVEV (reference sequence). The CDR3: CATASGGAGTGELFF. The CDR3 coding sequence is TGTGCCACCGCTAGCGGGGGGGCCGGCACCGGGGAGCTGTTTTTT.

This clone appeared a few times. CDR3 region: CATQRGYEQYF. The CDR3 nucleotides are TGCGCCACCCAGAGGGGCTACGAGCAGTACTTC. This chain joins TRBV10-2 and TRBJ2-7; D may match TRBD1 or TRBD2 (5 bases each). With 10 bases removed from V and 3 bases from J, the gap between germline ends came to 10 bases. This CDR3 contains 11 residues. Germline-derived CDR1 and CDR2 are WSHSY and SAAADI.

This chain uses TRBV7-6 with TRBJ2-7; 11 nucleotides match TRBD1. V trimming: 0 bases; J trimming: 6 bases; junction bases outside the gene matches: 4. The CDR3 consists of 15 residues. Germline assignment: CDR1 SGHVS and CDR2 FNYEAQ. CDR3 sequence: CASSLAGGTGGEQYF. The DNA of the CDR3 is TGTGCCAGCAGCTTAGCCGGGGGGACAGGGGGCGAGCAGTACTTC.

On this clone itself: The same CDR3 can be traced to other DNA sequences in this sample. This chain connects TRBV4-1 to TRBJ2-7; 8 nucleotides line up with TRBD2. Germline-derived CDR1 and CDR2 are MGHRA and YSYEKL. This CDR3 is built from 14 residues. Losses at the gene ends were 0 bases for V and 4 bases for J; bases not matched to a gene: 2. CDR3 in amino acids: CASSQESGGYEQYF. CDR3 DNA sequence: TGCGCCAGCAGCCAAGAGTCGGGGGGGTACGAGCAGTACTTC.

In regard to this clone: Other DNA sequences in the sample encode the same CDR3. CDR3 residues: CASSLGTGSSYEQYF. DNA of the CDR3: TGCGCCAGCAGCTTGGGGACCGGTAGCTCCTACGAGCAGTACTTC. The J gene is TRBJ2-7, the V gene TRBV5-1; no clear D gene. Germline lookup yields CDR1 SGHRS and CDR2 YFSETQ. Deletions cut 0 bases from V and 0 bases from J, with 10 bases between. The CDR3 totals 15 residues. Drawing the rest from reference TRBV5-1 and TRBJ2-7, the complete variable domain is KAGVTQTPRYLIKTRGQQVTLSCSPISGHRSVSWYQQTPGQGLQFLFEYFSETQRNKGNFPGRFSGRQFSNSRSEMNVSTLELGDSALYLCASSLGTGSSYEQYFGPGTRLTVT.

The V and J genes are TRBV6-6 and TRBJ2-7; D remains unclear. The CDR3 is made up of 14 amino acids. The V end was cut by 5 bases, the J end by 3 bases, with 14 bases between. CDR1 and CDR2 from the germline V gene are MNHNY and SVGAGI (reference sequence). CDR3 sequence: CASSPDLGFYEQYF. CDR3 bases: TGTGCCAGCAGTCCCGATTTAGGGTTCTACGAGCAGTACTTC.

The chain combines TRBV6-1 with TRBJ2-7; D ambiguous. The V end was cut by 7 bases, the J end by 3 bases, with 16 bases between. This CDR3 is 14 amino acids long. Germline CDR1 and CDR2: MNHNS and SASEGT. Here the CDR3 reads CASTPRTPFYEQYF. As DNA, the CDR3 is TGTGCCAGCACCCCAAGGACCCCTTTCTACGAGCAGTACTTC.

On this clone: Other DNA sequences of this sample code for an identical CDR3. J is TRBJ2-7 and V is TRBV13, with 12 bases aligning to TRBD1. From germline, CDR1 is PRHDT and CDR2 FYEKMQ (reference sequence). The CDR3 covers 16 residues. Germline trimming cut 3 bases from V and 3 bases from J; bases unmatched to any gene: 6. The CDR3 DNA reads as TGTGCCAGCAGCTTCTCCGGGACAGGGGGCCTCTACGAGCAGTACTTC. This codes for CASSFSGTGGLYEQYF.

The chain carries TRBV7-8 and TRBJ2-7; the D call may be TRBD1 or TRBD2 (5 bases each). Per the germline V gene, CDR1 is SGHVS and CDR2 is FQNEAQ. V lost 3 bases and J 5 bases, leaving 17 bases between the germline ends. CDR3 length: 15 residues. The CDR3 DNA sequence: TGTGCCAGCAGCTTGGGACCTCTCACCGTCGACGAGCAGTACTTC. This gives the protein CASSLGPLTVDEQYF.

The chain carries TRBV5-6 and TRBJ2-7; the D is unclear. V was shortened by 0 bases and J by 0 bases, with 7 bases between the two germline ends. CDR1 and CDR2 from the germline V gene are SGHDT and YYEEEE. There are 14 residues in the CDR3. The CDR3 is CASSLVAVSYEQYF. The CDR3 DNA sequence: TGTGCCAGCAGCTTGGTGGCAGTCTCCTACGAGCAGTACTTC. Full variable domain (missing parts from reference TRBV5-6 and TRBJ2-7): DAGVTQSPTHLIKTRGQQVTLRCSPKSGHDTVSWYQQALGQGPQFIFQYYEEEERQRGNFPDRFSGHQFPNYSSELNVNALLLGDSALYLCASSLVAVSYEQYFGPGTRLTVT.

The chain combines TRBV5-4 with TRBJ2-7; D possibly corresponds to TRBD1 (5 bases). Germline V gene sequence: CDR1 SGHNT, CDR2 YYREEE (reference sequence). V shed 0 bases and J shed 3 bases, with 13 bases lying between them. The CDR3 runs 15 residues. CDR3 loop: CASSLGPRADYEQYF. The CDR3 DNA follows: TGTGCCAGCAGCTTGGGTCCCAGGGCAGACTACGAGCAGTACTTC.

This rearrangement joins TRBV11-2 to TRBJ2-5; 7 nucleotides match TRBD2. From germline, CDR1 is SGHAT and CDR2 FQNNGV. J was trimmed by 5 bases and V by 1 base; bases with no gene match: 7. The CDR3 loop spans 15 amino acids. CDR3 amino acids: CASSLGRTRMETQYF. DNA of the CDR3: TGTGCCAGCAGCTTAGGGAGGACTAGGATGGAGACCCAGTACTTC.

The gene calls are TRBV18 and TRBJ2-7; D is perhaps TRBD1 (5 bases). CDR1 and CDR2 (germline): KGHSH, LQKENI. The V end lost 3 bases, the J end lost 3 bases, and 12 bases lay between the germline ends. The CDR3 has 14 residues. CDR3 nucleotides: TGTGCCAGCTCACCGGGAAGGGGCTTCTACGAGCAGTACTTC. Translation gives CASSPGRGFYEQYF.

The rearrangement joins TRBV6-1 to TRBJ2-5; TRBD2 is a possible D gene (6 bases). The V end was cut by 10 bases, the J end by 3 bases, with 12 bases between. This CDR3 spans 12 amino acids. Germline V gene sequence: CDR1 MNHNS, CDR2 SASEGT. The CDR3 loop reads CAILRLEETQYF. The DNA of the CDR3 is TGTGCCATCCTCCGACTAGAAGAGACCCAGTACTTC.

This chain uses TRBV9 with TRBJ2-5; TRBD2 is a possible D gene (6 bases). V lost 5 bases and J lost 4, with 21 bases in between. Germline assignment: CDR1 SGDLS and CDR2 YYNGEE. The CDR3 has 16 amino acids. CDR3 residues: CASSKDEARAGETQYF. The CDR3 DNA is TGTGCCAGCAGTAAAGACGAGGCGAGAGCGGGAGAGACCCAGTACTTC.